This TCR beta chain was sequenced in a study of metastatic and nonmetastatic thyroid tumors. Study summary: Repertoires of blood and of tissue (tumor or nodule) from malignant and benign thyroid patients were compared.

V dropped 2 bases and J dropped 1 base, with 3 bases sitting between them. Germline loops: CDR1 LGHDT, CDR2 YNNKEL (reference sequence). The CDR3 is 14 amino acids. This clone was seen repeatedly, ten times or more. Antigen unknown. Whole-study results and caveats: Malignant tumors reportedly showed significantly higher TCR beta diversity than benign nodules in both blood and tumor.

Ahead of thyroid surgery, no patient had received treatment of any kind. Authors' data handling: Variation in CDR3 across clinicopathological groups served as the basis for constructing a distant-metastasis classifier in papillary thyroid cancer. TCRdb re-called clones from the PCR reads using MiXCR. The V and J calls were not made by the authors but by TCRdb's processing. The sample consists of approximately 23,000 clones, 23% of them appearing once. Sequenced: blood. The clonotype originates from a male donor with papillary thyroid cancer or a benign thyroid nodule (not recorded which). Some clones in this sample may be carry-over from other donors' samples. This chain joins TRBV3-1 and TRBJ2-6; D is uncertain. CDR3 sequence: CASSQTSGANVLTF. The CDR3 DNA reads TGTGCCAGCAGCCAAACGTCTGGGGCCAACGTCCTGACTTTC.